The present T cell receptor beta chain was sequenced within a study of cytomegalovirus exposure and HLA in healthy donors. Germline assignment: CDR1 SGHAT and CDR2 FQNNGV. Trimming at V came to 6 bases and at J to 5 bases, leaving 15 bases not matched to a gene. This CDR3 comprises 18 residues. Primers: 60 Vbeta forward and 13 Jbeta reverse. TCRdb's copy holds only in-frame clones and misses some; the assay was immunoSEQ multiplex PCR. The sample shows 100,000 to 150,000 clones, around two thirds of them seen only once. Remarks on this clone: Antigen specificity is unknown.

General study points: Overall, around 160 TCR beta chains were annotated as cytomegalovirus-associated. Most TCR sequences showed up rarely, but some public TCRs showed up in many donors. Within the data, a cluster of highly shared sequence variants was likely a sequencing artifact.

The sequenced material came from PBMCs. This sequence originates from a man aged 60 to 69 in good health and CMV-seropositive. The rearrangement links TRBV11-2 to TRBJ2-1, with 11 bases matching TRBD2. Written as DNA, the CDR3 is TGTGCCAGCAGGAAAAGATTAACTAGCGGGGGTTACGACAATGAGCAGTTCTTC. This codes for CASRKRLTSGGYDNEQFF.